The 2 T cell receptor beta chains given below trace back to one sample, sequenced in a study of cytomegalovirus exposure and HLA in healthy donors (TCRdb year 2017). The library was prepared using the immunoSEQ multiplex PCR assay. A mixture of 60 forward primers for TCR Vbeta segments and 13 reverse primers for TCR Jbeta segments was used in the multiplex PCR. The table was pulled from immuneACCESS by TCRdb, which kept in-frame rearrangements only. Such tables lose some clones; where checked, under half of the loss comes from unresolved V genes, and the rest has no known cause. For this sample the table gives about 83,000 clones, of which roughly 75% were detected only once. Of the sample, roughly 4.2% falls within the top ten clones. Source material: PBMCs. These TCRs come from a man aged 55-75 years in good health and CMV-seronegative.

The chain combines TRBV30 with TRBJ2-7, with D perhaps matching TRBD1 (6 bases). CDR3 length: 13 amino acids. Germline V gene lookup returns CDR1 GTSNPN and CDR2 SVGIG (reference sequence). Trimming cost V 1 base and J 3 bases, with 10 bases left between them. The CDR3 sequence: CAWSEGQHYEQYF. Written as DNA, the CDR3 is TGTGCCTGGAGTGAGGGACAACACTACGAGCAGTACTTC.

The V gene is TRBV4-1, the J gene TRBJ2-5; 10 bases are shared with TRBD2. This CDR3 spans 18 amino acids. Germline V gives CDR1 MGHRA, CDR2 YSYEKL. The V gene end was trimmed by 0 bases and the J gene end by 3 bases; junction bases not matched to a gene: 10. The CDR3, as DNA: TGCGCCAGCAGCCAAGATGAGGCTAGCGGGGGCCCGGAAGAGACCCAGTACTTC. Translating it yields CASSQDEASGGPEETQYF.